Below are 13 T cell receptor beta chains sequenced from a single sample in a study of CD8 T cells in Susac syndrome. RNA in amounts of about 0.5 to 1 ug was reverse transcribed with random hexamers. TCRdb reanalysed the immunoSEQ multiplex PCR reads using MiXCR and keeps one entry per CDR3 protein. The sample holds 95,000 to 150,000 distinct CDR3 sequences, roughly 95% seen once. Sequencing was carried out using CD4+ T cells from PBMCs. All receptors derive from a human donor with Susac syndrome.

V is TRBV7-6 and J is TRBJ1-1, with TRBD1 matching over 8 bases. V lost 5 bases and J lost 0; bases outside the gene matches: 5. CDR3 length: 15 amino acids. CDR1 is SGHVS, CDR2 FNYEAQ, per germline. This chain's CDR3 is CASSLRTGMNTEAFF. CDR3 nucleotides: TGTGCCAGCAGCCTCCGGACAGGGATGAACACTGAAGCTTTCTTT.

The chain recombines TRBV5-1 with TRBJ2-5; TRBD1 or TRBD2 may be the D gene (5 bases each). CDR1 SGHRS and CDR2 YFSETQ come from the germline V gene. V gave up 6 bases and J gave up 5 bases, with 17 bases separating them. The CDR3 loop spans 14 amino acids. The CDR3: CASTPSRGVETQYF. In DNA, the CDR3 is TGCGCCAGCACCCCGTCGAGGGGCGTGGAGACCCAGTACTTC.

CDR3 residues: CASSLEGVSNQPQHF. The CDR3 coding sequence is TGCGCCAGCAGCTTGGAAGGGGTTAGCAATCAGCCCCAGCATTTT. V and J are TRBV5-1 and TRBJ1-5, with D maybe TRBD1 (5 bases). Germline V gene lookup returns CDR1 SGHRS and CDR2 YFSETQ. Deletions cut 0 bases from V and 0 bases from J, with 7 bases between. The CDR3 sequence is 15 residues long.

The chain carries TRBV28 and TRBJ2-7; D may match TRBD1 or TRBD2 (5 bases each). The CDR3 length is 16 residues. Per germline, CDR1 MDHEN and CDR2 SYDVKM. Trimming pared 2 bases from V and 1 base from J, leaving 15 bases between. The CDR3 spells CASSLGYGGGSYEQYF. Here the CDR3 DNA reads TGTGCCAGCAGTTTAGGGTATGGGGGTGGGTCCTACGAGCAGTACTTC.

This clonotype was seen a single time. The CDR3 loop reads CASSLVAQGADQFF. CDR3 in DNA: TGCGCCAGCAGCTTGGTCGCCCAGGGGGCTGACCAGTTCTTC. V is TRBV5-1 and J is TRBJ2-1; 8 bases agree with TRBD1. Germline CDR1 and CDR2: SGHRS and YFSETQ. The CDR3 length is 14 residues. Germline trimming cut 0 bases from V and 13 bases from J; bases unmatched to any gene: 9.

The rearrangement links TRBV29-1 to TRBJ2-1; D is uncertain. Trimming pared 1 base from V and 0 bases from J, leaving 4 bases between. This CDR3 is built from 13 residues. CDR1 and CDR2 from the germline V gene are SQVTM and ANQGSEA. The CDR3 is CSVEVSSYNEQFF. The CDR3 DNA sequence: TGCAGCGTTGAAGTTAGCTCCTACAATGAGCAGTTCTTC.

This chain uses TRBV7-2 with TRBJ2-3; D is possibly TRBD1 (5 bases). Per the germline V gene, CDR1 is SGHTA and CDR2 is FQGNSA. The CDR3 has 13 residues. Trimming left V 2 bases short and J 5 bases short, with 8 bases between. The CDR3: CASSLQGLDTQYF. The DNA of the CDR3 is TGTGCCAGCAGCTTACAGGGTTTAGATACGCAGTATTTT.

The V call is TRBV20-1, the J call TRBJ2-1; 8 positions agree with TRBD2. Germline CDR1 and CDR2: DFQATT and SNEGSKA (reference sequence). The CDR3 has 16 amino acids. Losses at the gene ends were 0 bases for V and 4 bases for J; bases not matched to a gene: 8. The CDR3 nucleotides are TGCAGTGCTAGAGATTGGAGGAGCGGGAGTTACAATGAGCAGTTCTTC. Amino acid sequence: CSARDWRSGSYNEQFF.

The chain is built from TRBV20-1 and TRBJ1-1; D ambiguous. This CDR3 has 13 residues. The V gene's germline CDR1 is DFQATT and CDR2 SNEGSKA (reference sequence). V gave up 2 bases and J gave up 1 base, with 8 bases separating them. The CDR3 DNA reads as TGCAGTGCTAGACGAGACGGGAACACTGAAGCTTTCTTT. Its translation is CSARRDGNTEAFF.

The CDR3 DNA is TGTGCCAGCGCTGGACAGGGTATTGAGGCTTTCTTT. It codes for CASAGQGIEAFF. The V gene is TRBV19, the J gene TRBJ1-1, with 8 nucleotides matching TRBD1. This CDR3 comprises 12 residues. The ends lost 9 bases at V and 11 bases at J; junction bases unmatched: 11. Germline CDR1 LNHDA, CDR2 SQIVND (reference sequence).

This rearrangement joins TRBV7-2 to TRBJ1-2; 10 nucleotides line up with TRBD1. Losses at the gene ends were 5 bases for V and 6 bases for J; bases not matched to a gene: 6. This CDR3 contains 14 residues. The V gene's germline CDR1 is SGHTA and CDR2 FQGNSA. CDR3 residues: CASSSWDRGNGYTF. CDR3 DNA sequence: TGTGCCAGCAGCAGCTGGGACAGGGGTAATGGCTACACCTTC.

The chain carries TRBV30 and TRBJ2-2; perhaps TRBD1 as D (5 bases). Per germline, CDR1 GTSNPN and CDR2 SVGIG (reference sequence). This CDR3 has 11 amino acids. Between the trimmed V and J ends, which lost 1 base and 8 bases, there was a span of 5 bases. CDR3 loop: CAWSGQGELFF. The CDR3 DNA sequence: TGTGCCTGGAGTGGACAGGGGGAGCTGTTTTTT.

The gene calls are TRBV5-4 and TRBJ2-2; 10 nucleotides align to TRBD2. The CDR3 is made up of 17 amino acids. The germline V gene has CDR1 SGHNT and CDR2 YYREEE (reference sequence). Trimming took 3 bases from V and 6 from J; bases not matched to a gene: 11. DNA for the CDR3: TGTGCCAGCAGCTCGCCCAGCGGGAGGGCCGGATCCGGGGAGCTGTTTTTT. Amino acids: CASSSPSGRAGSGELFF.